This record looks at one T cell receptor beta chain sequence and its context. The donors were healthy bone marrow donors. Trimming shortened V by 6 bases and J by 4 bases, and 20 bases separated the two germline ends. Germline V lookup: CDR1 SGHNT, CDR2 YYREEE (reference sequence). The CDR3 has 17 residues. This sample stems from a study of cytomegalovirus exposure and HLA in healthy donors. PCR primers comprised 60 Vbeta and 13 Jbeta primers. This table comes from immunoSEQ multiplex PCR, and its TCRdb copy is limited to in-frame clones, with some not included. The table records 150,000 to 200,000 clones, 80% of them present only once.

Sequences were obtained from PBMCs. The chain carries TRBV5-4 and TRBJ1-6, with a tentative D call TRBD1 (6 bases). The origin of this receptor is a woman aged 25 to 39 in good health and CMV-seronegative. CDR3: CASTGTTFIGYNSPLHF. DNA for the CDR3: TGTGCCAGCACCGGGACAACTTTTATCGGGTATAATTCACCCCTCCACTTT.